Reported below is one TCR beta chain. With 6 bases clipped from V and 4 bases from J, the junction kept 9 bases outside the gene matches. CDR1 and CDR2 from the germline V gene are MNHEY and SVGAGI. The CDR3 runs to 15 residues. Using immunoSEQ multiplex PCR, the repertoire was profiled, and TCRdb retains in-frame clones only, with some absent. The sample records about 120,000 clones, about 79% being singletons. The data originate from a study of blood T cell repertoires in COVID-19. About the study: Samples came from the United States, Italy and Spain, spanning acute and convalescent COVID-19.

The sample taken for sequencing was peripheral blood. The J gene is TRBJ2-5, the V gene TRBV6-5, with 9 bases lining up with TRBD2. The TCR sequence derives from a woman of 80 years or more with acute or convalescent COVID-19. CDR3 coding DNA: TGTGCCAGCAGCGTTAGCGGGAGTCGTATAGAGACCCAGTACTTC. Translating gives CASSVSGSRIETQYF.